This TCR beta chain was sequenced during a study of blood T cell repertoires in COVID-19. Authors' processing steps: Reference gene primer amplification yielded estimated nucleated cell counts. Libraries were prepared by immunoSEQ multiplex PCR; TCRdb keeps only in-frame clonotypes and omits some of them. From that table come the V and J calls and clone size; the DNA was used to work out D and trimming. Here the sample spans approximately 340,000 clones, approximately 90% being singletons. Clinical history reported by participants formed the basis on which cohorts were assigned. Germline CDR1 is SGHNT and CDR2 is YENEEA. The CDR3 contains 12 residues. Trimming removed 5 bases from V and 9 bases from J, with 11 bases in between.

This TCR was recovered from a woman aged 40 to 55 who had been exposed to COVID-19. This chain connects TRBV11-3 to TRBJ2-1; D is perhaps TRBD2 (6 bases). The sequencing input was PBMCs or T cells enriched from blood (not recorded which). In DNA form, the CDR3 reads TGTGCCAGCAGCCTGGAGGGGATTGAGCAGTTCTTC. It codes for CASSLEGIEQFF.